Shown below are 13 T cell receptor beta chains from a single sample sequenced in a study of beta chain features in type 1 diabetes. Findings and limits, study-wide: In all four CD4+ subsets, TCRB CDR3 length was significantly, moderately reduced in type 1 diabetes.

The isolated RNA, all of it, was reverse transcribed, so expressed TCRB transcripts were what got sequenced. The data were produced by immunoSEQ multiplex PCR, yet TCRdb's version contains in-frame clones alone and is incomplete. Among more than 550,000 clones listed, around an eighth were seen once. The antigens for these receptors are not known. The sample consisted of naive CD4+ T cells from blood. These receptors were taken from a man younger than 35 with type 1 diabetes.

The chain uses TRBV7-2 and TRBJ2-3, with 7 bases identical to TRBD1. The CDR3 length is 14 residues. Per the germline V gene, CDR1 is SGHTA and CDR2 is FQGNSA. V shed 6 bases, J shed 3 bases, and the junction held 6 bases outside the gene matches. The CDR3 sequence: CASRFRQGTDTQYF. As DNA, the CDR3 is TGTGCCAGCAGGTTTAGACAGGGAACAGATACGCAGTATTTT.

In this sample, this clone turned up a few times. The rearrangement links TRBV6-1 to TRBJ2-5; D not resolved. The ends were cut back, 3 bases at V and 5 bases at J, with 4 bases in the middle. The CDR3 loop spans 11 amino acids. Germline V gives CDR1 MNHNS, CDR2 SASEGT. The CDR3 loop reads CASSEKETQYF. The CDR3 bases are TGTGCCAGCAGTGAGAAGGAGACCCAGTACTTC.

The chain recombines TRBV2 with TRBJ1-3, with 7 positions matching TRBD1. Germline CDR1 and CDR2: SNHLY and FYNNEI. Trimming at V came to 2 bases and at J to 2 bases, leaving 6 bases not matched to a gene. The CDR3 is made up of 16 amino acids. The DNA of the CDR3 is TGTGCCAGCAGTGAAACCCCCGGGACAGCTGGAAACACCATATATTTT. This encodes CASSETPGTAGNTIYF. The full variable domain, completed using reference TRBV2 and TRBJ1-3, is EPEVTQTPSHQVTQMGQEVILRCVPISNHLYFYWYRQILGQKVEFLVSFYNNEISEKSEIFDDQFSVERPDGSNFTLKIRSTKLEDSAMYFCASSETPGTAGNTIYFGEGSWLTVV.

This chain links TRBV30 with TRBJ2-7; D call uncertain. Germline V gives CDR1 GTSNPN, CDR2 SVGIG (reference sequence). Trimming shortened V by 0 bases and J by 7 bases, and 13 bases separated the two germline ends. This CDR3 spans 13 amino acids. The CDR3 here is CAWSVEQPAEQYF. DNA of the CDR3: TGTGCCTGGAGTGTAGAACAGCCGGCGGAGCAGTACTTC.

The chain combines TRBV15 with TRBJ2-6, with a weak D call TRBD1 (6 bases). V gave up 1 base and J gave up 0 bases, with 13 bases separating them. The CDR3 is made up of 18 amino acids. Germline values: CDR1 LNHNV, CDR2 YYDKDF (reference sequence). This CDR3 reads CATSRVAGASSGANVLTF. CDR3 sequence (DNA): TGTGCCACCAGCAGAGTTGCAGGGGCCTCCTCTGGGGCCAACGTCCTGACTTTC. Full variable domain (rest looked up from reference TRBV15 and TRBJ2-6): DAMVIQNPRYQVTQFGKPVTLSCSQTLNHNVMYWYQQKSSQAPKLLFHYYDKDFNNEADTPDNFQSRRPNTSFCFLDIRSPGLGDTAMYLCATSRVAGASSGANVLTFGAGSRLTVL.

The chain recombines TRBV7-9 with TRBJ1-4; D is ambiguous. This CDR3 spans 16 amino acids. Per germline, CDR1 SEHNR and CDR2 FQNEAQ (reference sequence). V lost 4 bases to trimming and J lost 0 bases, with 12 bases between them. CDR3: CASSSPTTSTNEKLFF. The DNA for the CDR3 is TGTGCCAGCAGCTCCCCGACGACTTCAACTAATGAAAAACTGTTTTTT.

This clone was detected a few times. The chain's CDR3 is CASSFPLGWTGLYTGELFF. The DNA of the CDR3 is TGTGCCAGCAGTTTTCCGCTTGGGTGGACCGGGTTGTACACCGGGGAGCTGTTTTTT. The chain uses TRBV27 and TRBJ2-2; D call uncertain. Germline CDR1 and CDR2: MNHEY and SMNVEV (reference sequence). Between the trimmed V and J ends, which lost 3 bases and 3 bases, there was a span of 23 bases. The CDR3 spans 19 residues.

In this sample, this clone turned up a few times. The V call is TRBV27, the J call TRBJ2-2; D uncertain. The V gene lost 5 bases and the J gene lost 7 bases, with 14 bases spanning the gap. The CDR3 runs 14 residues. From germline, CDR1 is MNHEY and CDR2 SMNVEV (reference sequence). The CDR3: CASSLDWDGGELFF. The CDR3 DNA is TGTGCCAGCAGTCTAGACTGGGATGGCGGGGAGCTGTTTTTT.

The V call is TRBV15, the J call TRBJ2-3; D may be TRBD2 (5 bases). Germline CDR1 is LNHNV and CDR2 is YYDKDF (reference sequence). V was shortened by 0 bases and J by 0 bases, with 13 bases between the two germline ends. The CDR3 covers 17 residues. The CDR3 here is CATSRDERLLSTDTQYF. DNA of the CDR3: TGTGCCACCAGCAGAGATGAGCGACTACTTAGCACAGATACGCAGTATTTT.

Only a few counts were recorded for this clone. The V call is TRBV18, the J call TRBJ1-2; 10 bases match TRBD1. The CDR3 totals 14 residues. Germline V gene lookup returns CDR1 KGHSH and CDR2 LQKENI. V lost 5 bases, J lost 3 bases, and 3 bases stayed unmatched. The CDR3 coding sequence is TGTGCCAGCTCAAGGGACAGGGGTGACTATGGCTACACCTTC. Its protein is CASSRDRGDYGYTF.

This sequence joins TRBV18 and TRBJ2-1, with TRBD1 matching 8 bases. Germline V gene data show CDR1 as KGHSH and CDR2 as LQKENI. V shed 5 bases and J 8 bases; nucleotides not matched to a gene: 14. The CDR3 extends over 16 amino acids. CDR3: CASSEGQGASGYEQFF. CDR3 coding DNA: TGTGCCAGCTCAGAGGGCCAGGGGGCCTCCGGGTATGAGCAGTTCTTC.

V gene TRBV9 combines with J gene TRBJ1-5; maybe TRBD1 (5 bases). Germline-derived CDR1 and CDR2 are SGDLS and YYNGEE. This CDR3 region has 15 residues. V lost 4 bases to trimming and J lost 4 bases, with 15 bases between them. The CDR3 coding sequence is TGTGCCAGCAGCCCCGATAGGGGCCCAAATCAGCCCCAGCATTTT. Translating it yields CASSPDRGPNQPQHF.

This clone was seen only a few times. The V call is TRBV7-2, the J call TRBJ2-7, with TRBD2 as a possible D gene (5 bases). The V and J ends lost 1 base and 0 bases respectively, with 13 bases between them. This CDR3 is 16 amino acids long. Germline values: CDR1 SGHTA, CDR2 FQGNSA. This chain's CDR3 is CASSLVGGGSSYEQYF. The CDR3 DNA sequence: TGTGCCAGCAGCTTAGTCGGAGGCGGAAGCTCCTACGAGCAGTACTTC.